This TCR beta chain emerged from a study of regulatory T cells in long-lasting Graves disease. The time point was: persistent/refractory GD, antithyroid drugs over 5 years with positive TRAb. Preparation of the TCR library used RNA extracted from PBMCs. With EDTA tubes as the receptacles, about 10 milliliters of peripheral blood were drawn. In building TCR beta libraries, iRepertoire HTBI primers were used together with Arm-PCR of CDR3 regions. TCRdb re-derived calls from the multiplex PCR reads in MiXCR, one entry per CDR3 protein. The sample records 700,000 or so distinct CDR3 sequences, 25% to 35% being singletons. This clonotype was sampled from a female donor with Graves disease. The sample here was peripheral blood mononuclear cells (PBMCs), taken when the disease was refractory, from a patient treated with antithyroid drugs.

The CDR3 bases are TGTGCCAGTAGTGCCGGGGACGGCGGGAGGGCGGAGACCCAGTACTTC. This gives the protein CASSAGDGGRAETQYF. The chain is built from TRBV19 and TRBJ2-5, with 9 bases aligning to TRBD2. Germline CDR1 LNHDA, CDR2 SQIVND (reference sequence). CDR3 length: 16 amino acids. Trimming removed 5 bases from V and 5 bases from J; junction bases left unmatched: 12.